The 3 T cell receptor beta chains below come from one sample, sequenced in a study of blood T cell repertoires in COVID-19. Sequenced by immunoSEQ multiplex PCR; TCRdb stores in-frame clones only, minus some. The data contain 180,000 or so clones, around 85% of them singletons. Material for sequencing was peripheral blood. The origin of the receptors is a man in his 60s with acute or convalescent COVID-19.

The chain couples TRBV5-1 to TRBJ2-1; possibly TRBD1 for D (7 bases). In germline, CDR1 is SGHRS, CDR2 YFSETQ. There are 17 residues in the CDR3. V lost 4 bases and J 7 bases, leaving 24 bases between the germline ends. The CDR3 region has the DNA TGCGCCAGCAGCGCGGGACAGCGGGCCTCCACGGGTAATGAGCAGTTCTTC. As protein: CASSAGQRASTGNEQFF. Full variable domain (outside the CDR3, taken from reference TRBV5-1 and TRBJ2-1): KAGVTQTPRYLIKTRGQQVTLSCSPISGHRSVSWYQQTPGQGLQFLFEYFSETQRNKGNFPGRFSGRQFSNSRSEMNVSTLELGDSALYLCASSAGQRASTGNEQFFGPGTRLTVL.

The chain has TRBV6-1 and TRBJ2-3; 11 bases map to TRBD2. The germline gives CDR1 MNHNS, CDR2 SASEGT. Trimming took 4 bases from V and 2 from J; bases not matched to a gene: 5. The CDR3 totals 16 residues. CDR3 residues: CASSVGTSGYTDTQYF. In DNA, the CDR3 is TGTGCCAGCAGTGTGGGGACTAGCGGATACACAGATACGCAGTATTTT.

The rearrangement joins TRBV24-1 to TRBJ2-1; 8 nucleotides agree with TRBD2. The J segment lost 7 bases and the V segment lost 0 bases, leaving 10 bases of the junction unmatched. The germline V gene has CDR1 KGHDR and CDR2 SFDVKD. This CDR3 contains 17 residues. DNA of the CDR3: TGTGCCACCAGTGATTTGGCTAGCGGGCTAAAGGATAATGAGCAGTTCTTC. Amino acid sequence: CATSDLASGLKDNEQFF.